The 6 T cell receptor beta chains below come from one sample, sequenced in a study of chemoradiotherapy in HPV16-positive cancers. The data were produced by immunoSEQ multiplex PCR, yet TCRdb's version contains in-frame clones alone and is incomplete. The profile shows around 7,200 clones, roughly 73% of them singletons. The sample was taken from a patient who underwent chemoradiotherapy. The receptors stem from a human donor with HPV-associated anogenital cancer.

The rearrangement joins TRBV5-6 to TRBJ2-3; 9 bases are a match to TRBD2. The V gene's germline CDR1 is SGHDT and CDR2 YYEEEE. The CDR3 is 15 residues long. The ends lost 3 bases at V and 2 bases at J; junction bases unmatched: 4. In DNA form, the CDR3 reads TGTGCCAGCAGCTACGGACTAGCGAACACAGATACGCAGTATTTT. It encodes CASSYGLANTDTQYF.

CDR3 sequence reads: CASSLDGTAYSGNTIYF. The CDR3 coding sequence is TGCGCCAGCAGCTTGGATGGGACAGCTTACTCTGGAAACACCATATATTTT. The chain employs TRBV5-1 and TRBJ1-3; 7 nucleotides match TRBD1. V shed 0 bases and J 0 bases; nucleotides not matched to a gene: 6. Germline-derived CDR1 and CDR2 are SGHRS and YFSETQ. The CDR3 covers 17 residues.

Turning to this clone: The limits of the CDR3 on the DNA are not certain, so only TCRdb's listed CDR3 is given. V gene TRBV2 combines with J gene TRBJ2-3; the D call TRBD1 from the table was never checked on the DNA. The CDR3 has 12 residues if both end residues are counted. Looked up from germline, CDR1 is SNHLY and CDR2 is FYNNEI. The CDR3 is CASIWGQGAEYF.

This rearrangement joins TRBV19 to TRBJ1-3; a weak D match, TRBD1 (5 bases). This CDR3 is 12 amino acids long. Germline loops: CDR1 LNHDA, CDR2 SQIVND (reference sequence). Between the trimmed V and J ends, which lost 11 bases and 4 bases, there was a span of 12 bases. The CDR3 DNA reads TGTGCCGGTCAGGGTTCCGGAAACACCATATATTTT. Translated: CAGQGSGNTIYF.

The genes are TRBV19 and TRBJ2-5; 9 bases fit TRBD2. The CDR3 length is 14 residues. Trimming at V came to 7 bases and at J to 5 bases, leaving 8 bases not matched to a gene. The V gene's germline CDR1 is LNHDA and CDR2 SQIVND (reference sequence). CDR3 nucleotides: TGTGCCAGTAAATCTAGCGGGGATCATGAGACCCAGTACTTC. The encoded protein is CASKSSGDHETQYF.

The chain carries TRBV7-2 and TRBJ2-5; no clear D gene. Between the trimmed V and J ends, which lost 3 bases and 2 bases, there was a span of 7 bases. The CDR3 has 13 amino acids. Germline V gene data show CDR1 as SGHTA and CDR2 as FQGNSA. The CDR3 DNA follows: TGTGCCAGCAGCTTGCAGGATCAAGAGACCCAGTACTTC. Protein product: CASSLQDQETQYF.